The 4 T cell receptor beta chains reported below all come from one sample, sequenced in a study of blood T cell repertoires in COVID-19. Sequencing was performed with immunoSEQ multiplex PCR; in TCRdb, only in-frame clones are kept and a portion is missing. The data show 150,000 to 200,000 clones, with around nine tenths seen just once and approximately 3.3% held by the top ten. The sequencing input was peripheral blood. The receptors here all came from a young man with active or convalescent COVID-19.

CDR3 residues: CSGTGGYGYTF. In nucleotides, the CDR3 is TGCAGCGGAACAGGGGGCTATGGCTACACCTTC. The gene calls are TRBV29-1 and TRBJ1-2, with TRBD1 identical over 8 bases. Per the germline V gene, CDR1 is SQVTM and CDR2 is ANQGSEA. The CDR3 covers 11 residues. V trimming: 7 bases; J trimming: 4 bases; junction bases outside the gene matches: 2.

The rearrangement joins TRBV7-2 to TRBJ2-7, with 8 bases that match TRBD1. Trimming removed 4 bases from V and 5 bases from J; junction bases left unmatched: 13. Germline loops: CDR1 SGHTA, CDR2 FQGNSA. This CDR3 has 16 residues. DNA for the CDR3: TGTGCCAGCAGCTCGAAAACCAGACAGGGGCGGCACGAGCAGTACTTC. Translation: CASSSKTRQGRHEQYF.

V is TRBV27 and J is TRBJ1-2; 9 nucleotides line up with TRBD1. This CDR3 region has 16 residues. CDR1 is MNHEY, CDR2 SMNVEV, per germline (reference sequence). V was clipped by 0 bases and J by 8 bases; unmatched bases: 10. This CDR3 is CASSLSGTGPGKGYTF. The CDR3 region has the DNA TGTGCCAGCAGTTTATCCGGGACAGGGCCAGGGAAGGGCTACACCTTC.

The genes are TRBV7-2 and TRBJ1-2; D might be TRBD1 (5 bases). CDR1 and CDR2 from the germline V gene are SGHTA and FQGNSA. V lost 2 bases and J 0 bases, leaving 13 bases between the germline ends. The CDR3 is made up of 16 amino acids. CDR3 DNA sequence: TGTGCCAGCAGCTTAAGTGTACAGGAAGCTAACTATGGCTACACCTTC. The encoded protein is CASSLSVQEANYGYTF.